One sample yielded the 11 T cell receptor beta chains listed below, sequenced in a study of T cells expressing NK-cell markers. Using the 5' RACE reads, TCRdb records one entry per CDR3 protein without DNA. This sample's table reports around 380,000 distinct CDR3 sequences. Sequenced sample: blood T cells: a sorted CD56 or NKG2C T cell subset, CD4+ or CD8+ T cells, or bulk PBMC T cells (not recorded which). All receptors derive from a woman aged 45-65 years in good health.

V gene TRBV12-3 or TRBV12-4 combines with J gene TRBJ2-7; TCRdb lists TRBD2, though no DNA is available to test this call. This CDR3 contains 16 residues. The CDR3 reads CASSPGGGSGKNEQYF.

The CDR3 sequence is CSVREGPSGNTIYF. The V call is TRBV29-1, the J call TRBJ1-3. CDR3 length: 14 residues. Germline V gene lookup returns CDR1 SQVTM and CDR2 ANQGSEA.

The chain uses TRBV2 and TRBJ2-2. The CDR3 has 15 amino acids. Germline-derived CDR1 and CDR2 are SNHLY and FYNNEI. The CDR3 sequence: CASRPVGLNTGELFF.

The V call is TRBV7-9, the J call TRBJ1-6. The CDR3 has 14 amino acids. Germline values: CDR1 SEHNR, CDR2 FQNEAQ (reference sequence). CDR3: CASSPQASNSPLHF. Looking up the rest from reference TRBV7-9 and TRBJ1-6 gives the full variable domain: DTGVSQNPRHKITKRGQNVTFRCDPISEHNRLYWYRQTLGQGPEFLTYFQNEAQLEKSRLLSDRFSAERPKGSFSTLEIQRTEQGDSAMYLCASSPQASNSPLHFGNGTRLTVT.

The rearrangement links TRBV5-1 to TRBJ1-2; TCRdb designates TRBD1, a call that cannot be tested without DNA. CDR1 and CDR2 from the germline V gene are SGHRS and YFSETQ. The CDR3 totals 15 residues. CDR3 sequence reads: CASSRGDRTNYGYTF.

The V gene is TRBV11-2, the J gene TRBJ2-2; the D gene TCRdb calls, TRBD1, cannot be checked with no DNA. The CDR3 is 17 residues long. Germline CDR1 and CDR2: SGHAT and FQNNGV. CDR3 sequence reads: CASSGRGWAGNTGELFF.

The V gene is TRBV25-1, the J gene TRBJ2-2. From germline, CDR1 is MGHDK and CDR2 SYGVNS. The CDR3 covers 15 residues. This CDR3 is CASSVSRPNTGELFF.

The chain recombines TRBV12-3 or TRBV12-4 with TRBJ1-2. This CDR3 has 15 residues. CDR3 residues: CASSLTGGANYGYTF.

CDR3 in amino acids: CSADSGSNYGYTF. The chain joins TRBV20-1 to TRBJ1-2. CDR1 and CDR2 (germline): DFQATT, SNEGSKA (reference sequence). This CDR3 contains 13 residues.

This sequence joins TRBV2 and TRBJ2-1; TCRdb picks TRBD1, but there is no DNA to check that call. There are 17 residues in the CDR3. From germline, CDR1 is SNHLY and CDR2 FYNNEI. CDR3 residues: CASSKGGSLGSYNEQFF.

The V gene is TRBV4-1, the J gene TRBJ1-2; TCRdb returns TRBD1, unconfirmable since there is no DNA. Germline CDR1 is MGHRA and CDR2 is YSYEKL. CDR3 size: 15 residues. The CDR3 reads CASSLPDRAVRGYTF.